The 10 T cell receptor beta chains in this list originate from one sample, sequenced in a study of blood T cells in healthy people across ages. A second PCR, run for 7 to 11 cycles, used a sample-barcoded 5' primer plus a J-beta primer mix. A single record per CDR3 protein comes from TCRdb applying MiXCR to the 5' RACE reads. The sample includes more than 750,000 distinct CDR3 sequences, just under 30% of them seen just once. Another study also made use of these data, one on T cells of mothers and their children.

The sample consisted of blood. These receptors were collected from a woman aged 40 to 55 in good health.

This clonotype was seen a handful of times. CDR3 residues: CASSPRGTVSYNEQFF. For the CDR3, the DNA is TGTGCCAGCAGCCCCCGGGGGACAGTCTCCTACAATGAGCAGTTCTTC. V is TRBV7-8 and J is TRBJ2-1; D might be TRBD1 (7 bases). The CDR3 has 16 amino acids. Trimming took 5 bases from V and 0 from J, leaving 14 bases between them. In germline, CDR1 is SGHVS, CDR2 FQNEAQ. The full variable domain, rest sourced from reference TRBV7-8 and TRBJ2-1, is GAGVSQSPRYKVAKRGQDVALRCDPISGHVSLFWYQQALGQGPEFLTYFQNEAQLDKSGLPSDRFFAERPEGSVSTLKIQRTQQEDSAVYLCASSPRGTVSYNEQFFGPGTRLTVL.

This chain links TRBV7-2 with TRBJ2-1; D gene uncertain. The end of the DNA aligns better with TRBJ2-7, so the J call may be wrong. Germline CDR1 reads SGHTA; CDR2 reads FQGNSA. The CDR3 totals 14 residues. CDR3 DNA sequence: TGTGCCAGCAGCTTAACTTACGTGGTAGATGAGCAGTACTTC. Its translation is CASSLTYVVDEQYF.

The chain carries TRBV28 and TRBJ1-2, with D hard to call. The CDR3 has 12 residues. Trimming pared 6 bases from V and 8 bases from J, leaving 13 bases between. CDR1 is MDHEN, CDR2 SYDVKM, per germline. The CDR3 DNA follows: TGTGCCAGCAGGGATCCCCCCTGGGGCTACACCTTC. Amino acid sequence: CASRDPPWGYTF.

The chain employs TRBV19 and TRBJ2-5, with D uncertain. The CDR3 extends over 14 amino acids. The germline V gene has CDR1 LNHDA and CDR2 SQIVND (reference sequence). The V end was cut by 4 bases, the J end by 1 base, with 10 bases between. The CDR3 DNA sequence: TGTGCCAGTAGTAGACCCGACACCCAAGAGACCCAGTACTTC. Its translation: CASSRPDTQETQYF.

This clonotype was observed at least ten times. The gene calls are TRBV28 and TRBJ2-1; D is ambiguous. This CDR3 region has 14 residues. Trimming took off 3 bases at V and 0 bases at J, with 6 bases between the two ends. Germline CDR1 reads MDHEN; CDR2 reads SYDVKM. CDR3 in amino acids: CASSFARSYNEQFF. The CDR3 nucleotides read TGTGCCAGCAGTTTTGCCCGCTCCTACAATGAGCAGTTCTTC.

The gene calls are TRBV4-2 and TRBJ2-1; a weak D match, TRBD1 (6 bases). V was clipped by 4 bases and J by 6 bases, with 16 bases between them. This CDR3 spans 15 amino acids. Germline V gives CDR1 LGHNA, CDR2 YNFKEQ. The CDR3: CASSRDRTLGNEQFF. CDR3 DNA sequence: TGTGCCAGCAGCCGAGACAGGACCCTAGGCAATGAGCAGTTCTTC.

The V and J genes are TRBV12-3 or TRBV12-4 and TRBJ2-6, with TRBD2 matching 9 bases. CDR3 length: 18 amino acids. The ends lost 4 bases at V and 1 base at J; junction bases unmatched: 8. CDR3 DNA: TGTGCCAGCAGTTCGTTCTTTAGCGGGAGATCTGGGGCCAACGTCCTGACTTTC. This gives the protein CASSSFFSGRSGANVLTF.

The table lists this clonotype with many counts. This may come from a read error, since a much larger clone is one base off. The V call is TRBV12-3 or TRBV12-4, the J call TRBJ2-1, with D unresolved. The tail of the sequence fits TRBJ2-7 better, so the J call may be wrong. This CDR3 is built from 13 residues. This CDR3 is CASSLASYNEQYF. For the CDR3, the DNA is TGTGCCAGCAGTTTAGCGAGCTACAATGAGCAGTACTTC.

This clonotype was picked up a small number of times. The chain carries TRBV7-3 and TRBJ2-7; TRBD2 is a possible D gene (7 bases). The V and J ends lost 2 bases and 6 bases respectively, with 14 bases between them. From germline, CDR1 is SGHTA and CDR2 FQGTGA. The length of the CDR3 is 14 residues. CDR3 protein: CASSLFGGASEQYF. CDR3 nucleotide sequence: TGTGCCAGCAGCTTATTTGGGGGGGCGAGCGAGCAGTACTTC.

This clonotype showed up many times. CDR3 nucleotides: TGCAGTGCTTGGCCCAAGACAGTCTACAATGAGCAGTTCTTC. This translates into CSAWPKTVYNEQFF. The chain joins TRBV20-1 to TRBJ2-1; a possible D gene is TRBD1 (5 bases). CDR1 and CDR2 from the germline V gene are DFQATT and SNEGSKA (reference sequence). The CDR3 has 14 amino acids. V lost 5 bases, J lost 3 bases, and 14 bases lay in between.